This T cell receptor beta chain was recovered during a study of radiation and T cells in renal cell carcinoma. General study findings and limits: Top tumor clonotypes rose in blood 2 weeks post-radiation, then contracted.

A few counts support this clone. Its antigen is as yet unknown. Indicated time point: blood 4 weeks post-SBRT, at nephrectomy. This sample's treatment: 15 Gy SBRT to primary tumor, nephrectomy 4 weeks later. Nephrectomy followed 15 Gy stereotactic body radiation by 4 weeks. Here immunoSEQ multiplex PCR was the method, and the copy in TCRdb shows in-frame clones only, minus some. The sample consists of some 64,000 clones, about 83% of them appearing once. Germline CDR1 is LGHNA and CDR2 is YNFKEQ. The CDR3 spans 18 residues. Trimming removed 4 bases from V and 5 bases from J; junction bases left unmatched: 10.

The V gene is TRBV4-2, the J gene TRBJ2-5; 16 nucleotides align to TRBD2. Here the sequenced sample was blood, taken from a patient whose treatment included radiotherapy and nephrectomy. This TCR came from a man aged 60 to 69 with renal cell carcinoma. The CDR3 region is CASSLGLAGGNDGETQYF. The DNA of the CDR3 is TGTGCCAGCAGCCTGGGACTAGCGGGAGGGAACGATGGGGAGACCCAGTACTTC.